Presented here are 26 T cell receptor beta chains from one specimen sequenced in a study of prognosis after radiotherapy for stage I lung cancer. It was by two-round multiplex PCR that TCR beta CDR3 was amplified from genomic DNA. The authors ran first-round PCR with primers specific to each TRBV and TRBJ gene. TCRdb re-called the multiplex PCR reads with MiXCR, one entry per CDR3 protein. Among around 31,000 distinct CDR3 sequences listed, about 34% were seen once. The sample in question was PBMCs, obtained before or after stereotactic body radiation therapy (not recorded which). These TCRs come from a donor over 45 with non-small cell lung cancer.

V gene TRBV6-1 combines with J gene TRBJ2-2, with 11 bases matching TRBD2. The CDR3 length is 16 residues. The germline V gene encodes CDR1 MNHNS and CDR2 SASEGT. V gave up 3 bases and J gave up 9 bases; unmatched junction bases: 9. The CDR3 here is CASSEEGLAESRELFF. In DNA form, the CDR3 reads TGTGCCAGCAGTGAGGAGGGACTAGCGGAATCAAGGGAGCTGTTTTTT.

This clonotype was seen ten or more times. V and J are TRBV27 and TRBJ2-5; possibly TRBD2 for D (6 bases). CDR1 and CDR2 (germline): MNHEY, SMNVEV (reference sequence). Trimming shortened V by 6 bases and J by 5 bases, and 16 bases separated the two germline ends. The CDR3 spans 14 residues. CDR3: CASSREARGETQYF. Here the CDR3 DNA reads TGTGCCAGCAGCAGGGAGGCCCGAGGGGAGACCCAGTACTTC.

This clonotype was counted once. The chain couples TRBV2 to TRBJ2-1, with 7 bases that match TRBD2. The CDR3 runs 16 residues. The ends lost 1 base at V and 10 bases at J; junction bases unmatched: 13. CDR1 and CDR2 (germline): SNHLY, FYNNEI. The CDR3 region has the DNA TGTGCCAGCAGTGAAGATGCATTTGCGGGAGTAGGGGAGCAGTTCTTC. Encoded protein: CASSEDAFAGVGEQFF.

There are many counts of this clonotype. The J gene is TRBJ2-3, the V gene TRBV7-3; 7 nucleotides align to TRBD1. CDR3 size: 14 residues. The germline V gene has CDR1 SGHTA and CDR2 FQGTGA. The junction had 9 bases not matched to a gene; V was cut back by 4 bases and J by 8 bases. In nucleotides, the CDR3 is TGTGCCAGCAGCTCTGCCAGCGACAGGGCTACGCAGTATTTT. Its protein is CASSSASDRATQYF.

This clonotype was counted many times. The rearrangement uses TRBV5-1 and TRBJ2-2; 11 positions match TRBD2. CDR3 length: 17 amino acids. In germline, CDR1 is SGHRS, CDR2 YFSETQ. V gave up 0 bases and J gave up 2 bases; unmatched junction bases: 3. The CDR3 reads CASSLDSGRVNTGELFF. The CDR3 nucleotides read TGCGCCAGCAGCTTGGATAGCGGGAGGGTCAACACCGGGGAGCTGTTTTTT.

This clonotype showed up just a few times. The rearrangement links TRBV5-6 to TRBJ1-1; D gene unclear. The V gene lost 5 bases and the J gene lost 1 base, with 9 bases spanning the gap. Per germline, CDR1 SGHDT and CDR2 YYEEEE. The CDR3 consists of 13 residues. CDR3 in DNA: TGTGCCAGCAGTTCCGTCCAGAACACTGAAGCTTTCTTT. Translation gives CASSSVQNTEAFF.

On this clonotype itself: This sequence may be a read error, since a much larger clone differs from it by one base. The conserved phenylalanine or tryptophan normally closing the CDR3 is absent here, so this likely arose from a read error. This chain links TRBV19 with TRBJ2-7; D unclear. In germline, CDR1 is LNHDA, CDR2 SQIVND (reference sequence). The CDR3 sequence is 13 residues long. The V gene lost 5 bases and the J gene lost 7 bases, with 15 bases spanning the gap. The chain's CDR3 is CASSALTGGEQYL. The CDR3 DNA reads as TGTGCCAGTAGTGCCCTGACGGGTGGGGAGCAGTACCTC.

On this clonotype: Since a much larger clone is just one base distant, this may be a read error. The gene calls are TRBV3-1 and TRBJ2-7; TRBD2 is a possible D gene (5 bases). The germline CDR1 and CDR2 sequences are LGHDT and YNNKEL (reference sequence). This CDR3 comprises 16 residues. V lost 0 bases and J 3 bases, leaving 15 bases between the germline ends. CDR3 sequence (DNA): TGTGCCAGCAGCCAAGAGGCGGGCGCCAACTACTACGAGCAGTACTTC. Its translation is CASSQEAGANYYEQYF.

This clonotype came up many times. The gene calls are TRBV19 and TRBJ2-3; no clear D. The CDR3 extends over 14 amino acids. The V and J ends lost 3 bases and 2 bases respectively, with 9 bases between them. Germline V gene sequence: CDR1 LNHDA, CDR2 SQIVND (reference sequence). CDR3 sequence (DNA): TGTGCCAGTAGTATGGAGAGATCCACAGATACGCAGTATTTT. Protein sequence: CASSMERSTDTQYF.

The CDR3 nucleotides are TGTGCCAGCAGTGAAGGTCGGGGGGAAGCTAGCGAGCAGTACTTC. Its protein product is CASSEGRGEASEQYF. This chain uses TRBV2 with TRBJ2-7, with 7 bases identical to TRBD2. Per the germline V gene, CDR1 is SNHLY and CDR2 is FYNNEI. The CDR3 length is 15 residues. With V trimmed by 1 base and J by 6 bases, 9 bases remained unmatched.

This clonotype was detected many times. The V gene is TRBV9, the J gene TRBJ2-3; 8 positions agree with TRBD2. V trimming: 3 bases; J trimming: 4 bases; junction bases outside the gene matches: 7. The CDR3 loop spans 15 amino acids. Germline V gene data show CDR1 as SGDLS and CDR2 as YYNGEE. CDR3 sequence reads: CASSASGRRADTQYF. Written as DNA, the CDR3 is TGTGCCAGCAGCGCGAGCGGGAGAAGGGCAGATACGCAGTATTTT.

This clonotype was recorded many times. The V call is TRBV19, the J call TRBJ2-1, with TRBD2 as a possible D gene (6 bases). The V gene lost 7 bases and the J gene lost 4 bases, with 11 bases spanning the gap. This CDR3 contains 13 residues. Germline CDR1 LNHDA, CDR2 SQIVND (reference sequence). Here the CDR3 reads CASKASAYNEQFF. CDR3 DNA sequence: TGTGCCAGTAAGGCTAGCGCTTACAATGAGCAGTTCTTC. Based on the CDR3 plus reference TRBV19 and TRBJ2-1, the full variable domain is DGGITQSPKYLFRKEGQNVTLSCEQNLNHDAMYWYRQDPGQGLRLIYYSQIVNDFQKGDIAEGYSVSREKKESFPLTVTSAQKNPTAFYLCASKASAYNEQFFGPGTRLTVL.

In the case of this clonotype: Given a much more abundant clone one base away, this may be a read error. The V call is TRBV9, the J call TRBJ2-6; D is ambiguous. This CDR3 is 15 amino acids long. V lost 2 bases and J lost 0, with 6 bases in between. The V gene's germline CDR1 is SGDLS and CDR2 YYNGEE. The CDR3: CASSVPSSGANVLTF. The DNA of the CDR3 is TGTGCCAGCAGCGTGCCAAGCTCTGGGGCCAACGTCCTGACTTTC.

The V gene is TRBV28, the J gene TRBJ2-1; no clear D gene. CDR1 is MDHEN, CDR2 SYDVKM, per germline. V lost 4 bases to trimming and J lost 5 bases, with 15 bases between them. The CDR3 contains 15 residues. CDR3 residues: CASSSPDPTDNEQFF. CDR3 nucleotide sequence: TGTGCCAGCAGTTCCCCCGACCCCACGGACAATGAGCAGTTCTTC. The variable domain in full, completed from reference TRBV28 and TRBJ2-1, reads DVKVTQSSRYLVKRTGEKVFLECVQDMDHENMFWYRQDPGLGLRLIYFSYDVKMKEKGDIPEGYSVSREKKERFSLILESASTNQTSMYLCASSSPDPTDNEQFFGPGTRLTVL.

For this clonotype: A read error may account for a junction end that differs from germline. This chain connects TRBV29-1 to TRBJ2-2; 8 bases are shared with TRBD2. The CDR3 has 16 amino acids. The germline V gene encodes CDR1 SQVTM and CDR2 ANQGSEA. The CDR3 DNA sequence: TGCAGCGCTGAAGCGGGAGATTACGCGGACACCGGGGAGCTGTTTTTT. Translated: CSAEAGDYADTGELFF.

This clonotype appeared many times. The J gene is TRBJ1-1, the V gene TRBV10-2; no reliable D call. Trimming removed 2 bases from V and 1 base from J, with 5 bases in between. Germline lookup yields CDR1 WSHSY and CDR2 SAAADI. The CDR3 totals 13 residues. This CDR3 is CASSESENTEAFF. For the CDR3, the DNA is TGCGCCAGCAGTGAGAGCGAGAACACTGAAGCTTTCTTT.

This clonotype was recorded at least ten times. This sequence joins TRBV9 and TRBJ1-1; D possibly corresponds to TRBD1 (5 bases). This CDR3 is 15 amino acids long. Trimming removed 0 bases from V and 3 bases from J, with 12 bases in between. Per germline, CDR1 SGDLS and CDR2 YYNGEE. CDR3 bases: TGTGCCAGCAGCGTAGGTCCGGGGCCGGACACTGAAGCTTTCTTT. It codes for CASSVGPGPDTEAFF.

The genes are TRBV6-2 or TRBV6-3 and TRBJ1-6; D gene unclear. Germline-derived CDR1 and CDR2 are MNHEY and SVGEGT. The CDR3 loop spans 13 amino acids. The V end was cut by 8 bases, the J end by 7 bases, with 12 bases between. The CDR3 DNA sequence: TGTGCCAGCGAACCCGTCTCCAATTCACCCCTCCACTTT. As protein: CASEPVSNSPLHF.

In its sample, this clonotype was seen many times. CDR3 nucleotides: TGTGCCAGCAGGCGACAGGGGACAGATACGCAGTATTTT. This sequence encodes CASRRQGTDTQYF. The chain employs TRBV6-1 and TRBJ2-3, with 8 nucleotides matching TRBD1. Germline V gene lookup returns CDR1 MNHNS and CDR2 SASEGT. This CDR3 spans 13 amino acids. The trim removed 6 bases at V and 3 bases at J, leaving 2 bases unmatched.

This clonotype was seen ten or more times. V and J are TRBV5-4 and TRBJ2-7; D possibly corresponds to TRBD2 (5 bases). The CDR3 has 14 residues. V gave up 2 bases and J gave up 0 bases, with 9 bases separating them. Germline V lookup: CDR1 SGHNT, CDR2 YYREEE (reference sequence). The CDR3 is CASSFGGSSYEQYF. The CDR3 DNA is TGTGCCAGCAGCTTTGGTGGGAGCTCCTACGAGCAGTACTTC.

This clonotype was observed at least ten times. This chain links TRBV10-3 with TRBJ2-3, with a possible D match to TRBD1 (6 bases). The CDR3 spans 13 residues. Trimming took off 10 bases at V and 0 bases at J, with 11 bases between the two ends. Germline lookup yields CDR1 ENHRY and CDR2 SYGVKD. The CDR3 coding sequence is TGTGCCACCAGGACAGAGAGCACAGATACGCAGTATTTT. Translating it yields CATRTESTDTQYF.

This clonotype was recorded many times. V gene TRBV9 combines with J gene TRBJ1-2; 11 positions agree with TRBD1. This CDR3 region has 17 residues. With 3 bases clipped from V and 2 bases from J, the junction kept 9 bases outside the gene matches. CDR1 and CDR2 from the germline V gene are SGDLS and YYNGEE. The CDR3 bases are TGTGCCAGCAGCGGCGGACAGGGGGCGATATCCAACTATGGCTACACCTTC. Protein: CASSGGQGAISNYGYTF.

This clonotype occurred many times. V gene TRBV9 combines with J gene TRBJ1-3; 7 positions agree with TRBD1. Germline V gene data show CDR1 as SGDLS and CDR2 as YYNGEE. The CDR3 length is 15 residues. V lost 0 bases to trimming and J lost 4 bases; unmatched junction nucleotides: 4. CDR3 region: CASSVETGKGNTIYF. The CDR3 region has the DNA TGTGCCAGCAGCGTAGAGACAGGGAAGGGAAACACCATATATTTT. The complete variable domain, with remaining parts taken from reference TRBV9 and TRBJ1-3, reads DSGVTQTPKHLITATGQRVTLRCSPRSGDLSVYWYQQSLDQGLQFLIQYYNGEERAKGNILERFSAQQFPDLHSELNLSSLELGDSALYFCASSVETGKGNTIYFGEGSWLTVV.

This clonotype was detected ten times or more. The CDR3 is CSAREPLLDTQYF. The CDR3 bases are TGCAGTGCTAGAGAACCCTTATTGGATACGCAGTATTTT. The chain uses TRBV20-1 and TRBJ2-3; D gene unclear. The CDR3 consists of 13 residues. Germline values: CDR1 DFQATT, CDR2 SNEGSKA (reference sequence). Trimming took 0 bases from V and 6 from J, leaving 10 bases between them.

There are many counts of this clonotype. The CDR3 loop is CASSLGWGQAHYGYTF. In nucleotides, the CDR3 is TGTGCCAGCAGCTTAGGGTGGGGACAGGCTCACTATGGCTACACCTTC. The chain couples TRBV7-9 to TRBJ1-2; 8 nucleotides line up with TRBD1. CDR1 and CDR2 (germline): SEHNR, FQNEAQ (reference sequence). Trimming took 1 base from V and 3 from J; bases not matched to a gene: 7. The CDR3 is 16 amino acids.

In this sample, this clonotype turned up many times. The chain is built from TRBV20-1 and TRBJ2-7; no clear D gene. The V gene lost 4 bases and the J gene lost 3 bases, with 7 bases spanning the gap. CDR1 is DFQATT, CDR2 SNEGSKA, per germline (reference sequence). The CDR3 spans 11 residues. In DNA form, the CDR3 reads TGCAGTGCTAAGCAGAACTACGAGCAGTACTTC. This translates into CSAKQNYEQYF.